This entry concerns a single T cell receptor (beta chain). The antigen remains undetermined. CD45RO negativity and positive selection for CCR7 defined naive CD8 cells, a population that excluded terminally differentiated effector memory CD45RA+ cells. This entry comes from a study of shared clonotypes between healthy human individuals. Study-level information: Used for every donor were three CD4 naive, three CD4 memory, two CD8 naive and one CD8 memory plate.

The authors distributed each subset's genomic DNA evenly over several immunoSEQ plates. The method was immunoSEQ multiplex PCR; TCRdb's version includes in-frame clones alone and lacks a portion of them. The table lists approximately 1.9 million clones, just over 90% of them singletons. Study-wide results and limits: Only blood was sampled, and tissue TCR repertoires likely differ from blood ones. Limited genetic and exposure-history diversity came from having few donors.

Sequencing was performed on naive CD8+ T cells from PBMCs. This TCR came from a man younger than 35 in good health. Some clones in this sample may be carry-over from other donors' samples.

The CDR3 DNA reads TGTGCCAGCAGCTTAGCCCCCGGGACTAGCGGACAAGAGACCCAGTACTTC. Its protein is CASSLAPGTSGQETQYF. The J gene is TRBJ2-5, the V gene TRBV11-2, with 11 bases identical to TRBD2. Germline V gene lookup returns CDR1 SGHAT and CDR2 FQNNGV. The CDR3 extends over 17 amino acids. Losses at the gene ends were 1 base for V and 2 bases for J; bases not matched to a gene: 6.